One sample yielded the 32 T cell receptor beta chains listed below, sequenced in a study of blood T cells in healthy people across ages. It was with a sample-barcoded 5' primer and a J-beta primer mix that a second PCR of roughly 7 to 11 cycles was run. MiXCR was run by TCRdb on the 5' RACE reads, yielding one entry per CDR3 protein. Of about 1.6 million distinct CDR3 sequences listed, about 31% were seen once; the top ten hold approximately 10%. Sequenced material: blood. The receptor source for this set is a woman aged 25 to 39 in good health.

Comment on this clonotype: A much larger clone sits a single nucleotide away, making a read error possible. The gene calls are TRBV10-3 and TRBJ2-7, with 8 bases identical to TRBD1. Germline V gene data show CDR1 as ENHRY and CDR2 as SYGVKD. The CDR3 length is 13 residues. V gave up 5 bases and J gave up 9 bases; unmatched junction bases: 9. CDR3 nucleotide sequence: TGTGCCATCAGTAGGACAGGGTTAAACGGGCAGTACTTC. As protein: CAISRTGLNGQYF.

For this clonotype: One end of the junction fails to match germline, which may point to a read error. The V gene is TRBV14, the J gene TRBJ2-3, with 14 bases that match TRBD2. The CDR3 is 19 residues long. CDR1 and CDR2 from the germline V gene are SGHDN and FVKESK. Here the CDR3 reads CASSPFSVGLAGGTDMQYF. CDR3 coding DNA: TGTGCCAGCAGCCCCTTCTCCGTCGGACTAGCGGGAGGAACAGATATGCAGTATTTT.

This clonotype has only a few counts. This chain links TRBV20-1 with TRBJ1-2; D unresolved. Germline CDR1 reads DFQATT; CDR2 reads SNEGSKA (reference sequence). With 3 bases removed from V and 2 bases from J, the gap between germline ends came to 16 bases. The CDR3 is 15 amino acids. CDR3 in DNA: TGCAGTGCTAGCCCCCCGGTTCGGTGGAACTATGGCTACACCTTC. Residues: CSASPPVRWNYGYTF.

The CDR3 sequence is CASSPFGRGEETQYF. The CDR3 bases are TGTGCCAGCAGCCCTTTTGGGCGGGGAGAAGAGACCCAGTACTTC. J is TRBJ2-5 and V is TRBV7-8, with a tentative D call TRBD2 (6 bases). V shed 5 bases and J shed 3 bases, with 16 bases lying between them. CDR1 and CDR2 from the germline V gene are SGHVS and FQNEAQ. The CDR3 contains 15 residues.

This clonotype was observed a few times. The rearrangement links TRBV7-9 to TRBJ1-2; tentatively, D is TRBD1 (5 bases). The CDR3 is 14 amino acids. Deletions cut 1 base from V and 6 bases from J, with 12 bases between. In germline, CDR1 is SEHNR, CDR2 FQNEAQ (reference sequence). The CDR3 loop is CASSLDSGADGYTF. In DNA, the CDR3 is TGTGCCAGCAGCTTAGATAGCGGGGCAGATGGCTACACCTTC.

J is TRBJ2-1 and V is TRBV5-1; D ambiguous. V lost 4 bases, J lost 7 bases, and 12 bases lay in between. The CDR3 is made up of 13 amino acids. Germline V gene lookup returns CDR1 SGHRS and CDR2 YFSETQ. CDR3 DNA sequence: TGCGCCAGCAGCCAACGGACGTCTAATGAGCAGTTCTTC. This sequence encodes CASSQRTSNEQFF.

The rearrangement uses TRBV3-1 and TRBJ2-5, with a tentative D call TRBD2 (5 bases). The V and J ends lost 2 bases and 5 bases respectively, with 15 bases between them. The CDR3 contains 15 residues. Germline assignment: CDR1 LGHDT and CDR2 YNNKEL (reference sequence). Here the CDR3 reads CASSQRRRSSETQYF. In DNA, the CDR3 is TGTGCCAGCAGCCAACGTCGGAGGAGTTCGGAGACCCAGTACTTC.

CDR3 DNA: TGCAGTGCTAGTCCCAGGGTTTACGAGCAGTACTTC. Protein product: CSASPRVYEQYF. The rearrangement uses TRBV20-1 and TRBJ2-7; possibly TRBD1 for D (5 bases). The CDR3 is 12 residues long. CDR1 DFQATT and CDR2 SNEGSKA come from the germline V gene (reference sequence). V gave up 3 bases and J gave up 4 bases, with 10 bases separating them.

The chain links TRBV10-3 to TRBJ2-7; the D is unclear. The germline V and J ends were trimmed by 10 bases and 1 base, with 8 bases remaining between them. The CDR3 sequence is 11 residues long. Germline V lookup: CDR1 ENHRY, CDR2 SYGVKD. As DNA, the CDR3 is TGTGCCAAGACCGTGTCCTACGAGCAGTACTTC. Translating gives CAKTVSYEQYF.

The rearrangement joins TRBV3-1 to TRBJ2-7, with 12 positions matching TRBD2. The J call is doubtful: the DNA matches TRBJ2-5 better. This CDR3 comprises 15 residues. Per the germline V gene, CDR1 is LGHDT and CDR2 is YNNKEL (reference sequence). CDR3 region: CASSPATSGGETQYF. CDR3 DNA: TGTGCCAGCAGCCCGGCGACTAGCGGGGGCGAGACCCAGTACTTC.

A few counts support this clonotype. The genes are TRBV9 and TRBJ2-6; D is undetermined. V was pared by 1 base and J by 4 bases, with 6 bases between. Germline loops: CDR1 SGDLS, CDR2 YYNGEE. The CDR3 consists of 14 residues. CDR3 amino acids: CASSVTSGANVLTF. The CDR3 DNA follows: TGTGCCAGCAGCGTAACTTCCGGGGCCAACGTCCTGACTTTC.

The J gene is TRBJ2-1, the V gene TRBV6-1; D is perhaps TRBD1 or TRBD2 (5 bases each). The germline gives CDR1 MNHNS, CDR2 SASEGT. Trimming removed 3 bases at V and 8 bases at J, with 14 bases between. CDR3 length equals 14 residues. CDR3 bases: TGTGCCAGCAGTGAGGTGTCGGGGCCGCATGAGCAGTTCTTC. Translating gives CASSEVSGPHEQFF.

The V call is TRBV20-1, the J call TRBJ2-1; TRBD2 matches at 15 bases. Losses at the gene ends were 6 bases for V and 10 bases for J; bases not matched to a gene: 10. Germline CDR1 DFQATT, CDR2 SNEGSKA (reference sequence). CDR3 length: 15 amino acids. The CDR3 DNA is TGCAGTGCGGCGGGGGGGACTAGCGGGGGGTTCGAGCAGTTCTTC. It codes for CSAAGGTSGGFEQFF.

This clonotype was detected once. For the CDR3, the DNA is TGCAGTGCTAGGACCCCGGGGACAGGGGATGGCTACACCTTC. It codes for CSARTPGTGDGYTF. The chain recombines TRBV20-1 with TRBJ1-2; 10 nucleotides align to TRBD1. CDR1 is DFQATT, CDR2 SNEGSKA, per germline (reference sequence). The CDR3 contains 14 residues. After removal of 3 bases from V and 6 bases from J, the junction contained 7 bases not matched to a gene.

This rearrangement joins TRBV14 to TRBJ2-3; tentatively, D is TRBD1 (6 bases). Trimming left V 4 bases short and J 3 bases short, with 14 bases between. CDR1 and CDR2 (germline): SGHDN, FVKESK. CDR3 length: 15 amino acids. CDR3 nucleotides: TGTGCCAGCAGCCCTAAGGGGGATATTACAGATACGCAGTATTTT. Its translation: CASSPKGDITDTQYF.

The chain links TRBV20-1 to TRBJ2-2; weak D call: TRBD2 (5 bases). Trimming removed 2 bases at V and 2 bases at J, with 15 bases between. CDR1 and CDR2 (germline): DFQATT, SNEGSKA (reference sequence). The CDR3 covers 16 residues. CDR3 sequence (DNA): TGCAGTGCTAGAATTCCGGTCGCGGGTAACACCGGGGAGCTGTTTTTT. Translation: CSARIPVAGNTGELFF.

The V call is TRBV29-1, the J call TRBJ1-1; TRBD1 might be the D (6 bases). The germline CDR1 and CDR2 sequences are SQVTM and ANQGSEA. Trimming left V 6 bases short and J 1 base short, with 12 bases between. The CDR3 is 13 amino acids. CDR3 DNA sequence: TGCAGCGTGGCCCAGGGGACGAACACTGAAGCTTTCTTT. Amino acid sequence: CSVAQGTNTEAFF.

This chain links TRBV30 with TRBJ2-7; D might be TRBD1 (6 bases). The V end lost 0 bases, the J end lost 6 bases, and 12 bases lay between the germline ends. The CDR3 spans 13 residues. Germline V gives CDR1 GTSNPN, CDR2 SVGIG (reference sequence). The CDR3 loop reads CAWSVSGAGEQYF. The CDR3 nucleotides are TGTGCCTGGAGTGTCTCAGGGGCAGGCGAGCAGTACTTC.

The sample holds a few counts of this clonotype. The chain links TRBV5-1 to TRBJ2-7, with D tentatively TRBD1 (6 bases). The V and J ends lost 4 bases and 6 bases respectively, with 11 bases between them. The CDR3 runs 12 residues. CDR1 is SGHRS and CDR2 is YFSETQ in the germline V gene. CDR3 region: CASSDGQPEQYF. The DNA for the CDR3 is TGCGCCAGCAGCGACGGACAGCCCGAGCAGTACTTC.

The table lists this clonotype with a few counts. This chain connects TRBV7-9 to TRBJ2-7; D is perhaps TRBD1 or TRBD2 (6 bases each). The CDR3 consists of 15 residues. The V gene lost 5 bases and the J gene lost 7 bases, with 21 bases spanning the gap. Germline V gene lookup returns CDR1 SEHNR and CDR2 FQNEAQ (reference sequence). The CDR3 spells CASSRGRGGGREQYF. The CDR3 DNA reads TGTGCCAGCAGCCGGGGGCGTGGGGGAGGTCGAGAGCAGTACTTC.

The chain is built from TRBV20-1 and TRBJ1-1; D uncertain. The germline V and J ends were trimmed by 6 bases and 4 bases, with 9 bases remaining between them. The CDR3 runs to 11 residues. CDR1 is DFQATT, CDR2 SNEGSKA, per germline (reference sequence). The CDR3 protein is CSAKGFTEAFF. The CDR3 coding sequence is TGCAGTGCGAAAGGCTTCACTGAAGCTTTCTTT.

The chain couples TRBV7-9 to TRBJ1-2, with D unclear. V was pared by 5 bases and J by 4 bases, with 11 bases between. Germline CDR1 and CDR2: SEHNR and FQNEAQ (reference sequence). The CDR3 is made up of 13 amino acids. DNA of the CDR3: TGTGCCAGCAGCCAAGGCCCAGGCTATGGCTACACCTTC. Its protein is CASSQGPGYGYTF.

This clonotype was detected only once. One end of the junction fails to match germline, which may point to a read error. The chain carries TRBV6-1 and TRBJ2-3; tentatively, D is TRBD1 (6 bases). The germline CDR1 and CDR2 sequences are MNHNS and SASEGT. The CDR3 has 14 residues. The CDR3, as DNA: TGTGCCGGCAGTGGGCTGGGGGCGGCAGATACGCAGTATTTT. Protein product: CAGSGLGAADTQYF.

The chain uses TRBV5-1 and TRBJ2-7; perhaps TRBD1 as D (5 bases). The CDR3 runs to 16 residues. Trimming shortened V by 4 bases and J by 2 bases, and 19 bases separated the two germline ends. Germline V lookup: CDR1 SGHRS, CDR2 YFSETQ. This chain's CDR3 is CASSPRKGSLPYEQYF. CDR3 DNA: TGCGCCAGCAGCCCCCGGAAGGGGTCCCTTCCCTACGAGCAGTACTTC.

This clonotype was seen more than once but under ten times. The chain is built from TRBV12-3 or TRBV12-4 and TRBJ1-2; D unclear. This CDR3 is 12 amino acids long. Between the trimmed V and J ends, which lost 4 bases and 7 bases, there was a span of 10 bases. CDR3 sequence reads: CASSSESVGYTF. The DNA of the CDR3 is TGTGCCAGCAGTTCCGAATCCGTTGGCTACACCTTC.

Notes on this clonotype: Relative to the germline gene, one junction end is altered; a read error may explain this. V usage is TRBV5-1 and J usage is TRBJ2-3; D unclear. CDR1 SGHRS and CDR2 YFSETQ come from the germline V gene. The CDR3 covers 14 residues. CDR3 DNA: TGCGCCAGCAGCTTGGGGCAGTCTCCAGATACGCGGTATTTT. Translation: CASSLGQSPDTRYF.

This clonotype was counted only a few times. This chain joins TRBV6-1 and TRBJ2-5; a weak D match, TRBD2 (5 bases). The tail of the sequence fits TRBJ2-7 better, so the J call may be wrong. The germline CDR1 and CDR2 sequences are MNHNS and SASEGT. The CDR3 runs to 14 residues. CDR3: CASSENEGSGEQYF. The CDR3 DNA follows: TGTGCCAGCAGTGAAAACGAGGGTTCTGGCGAGCAGTACTTC.

The chain combines TRBV20-1 with TRBJ2-5; 11 nucleotides align to TRBD2. Per the germline V gene, CDR1 is DFQATT and CDR2 is SNEGSKA (reference sequence). This CDR3 has 15 residues. The V gene end was trimmed by 5 bases and the J gene end by 2 bases; junction bases not matched to a gene: 7. The CDR3 spells CSAPRSSGGQETQYF. The CDR3 DNA reads TGCAGTGCTCCCCGGTCTAGCGGGGGGCAAGAGACCCAGTACTTC.

This clonotype was recorded at least ten times. The chain carries TRBV7-2 and TRBJ1-2; D remains ambiguous. Germline lookup yields CDR1 SGHTA and CDR2 FQGNSA. The CDR3 covers 12 residues. Trimming pared 5 bases from V and 5 bases from J, leaving 9 bases between. The CDR3 bases are TGTGCCAGCAGCCCACGGTCTTATGGCTACACCTTC. It is translated as CASSPRSYGYTF.

This clonotype showed up just a few times. The chain links TRBV14 to TRBJ2-6; D remains unclear. The ends were cut back, 2 bases at V and 2 bases at J, with 7 bases in the middle. From germline, CDR1 is SGHDN and CDR2 FVKESK. CDR3 length: 15 residues. In DNA, the CDR3 is TGTGCCAGCAGCCAAAGGACGGCTGGGGCCAACGTCCTGACTTTC. The encoded protein is CASSQRTAGANVLTF.

This clonotype was picked up a small number of times. The gene calls are TRBV20-1 and TRBJ2-7; possibly TRBD1 for D (6 bases). Trimming cost V 1 base and J 2 bases, with 12 bases left between them. Germline values: CDR1 DFQATT, CDR2 SNEGSKA (reference sequence). The CDR3 length is 14 residues. The CDR3 region has the DNA TGCAGTGCTAGAGCGAGGACAGCTGCCTACGAGCAGTACTTC. Its translation is CSARARTAAYEQYF.

This clonotype was detected only a few times. This chain connects TRBV6-5 to TRBJ2-1, with D possibly called TRBD1 or TRBD2 (5 bases each). The germline V gene has CDR1 MNHEY and CDR2 SVGAGI. V lost 8 bases and J lost 8, with 10 bases in between. CDR3 length: 11 residues. The CDR3 loop reads CASRGSHEQFF. For the CDR3, the DNA is TGTGCCAGCCGGGGCTCCCATGAGCAGTTCTTC.